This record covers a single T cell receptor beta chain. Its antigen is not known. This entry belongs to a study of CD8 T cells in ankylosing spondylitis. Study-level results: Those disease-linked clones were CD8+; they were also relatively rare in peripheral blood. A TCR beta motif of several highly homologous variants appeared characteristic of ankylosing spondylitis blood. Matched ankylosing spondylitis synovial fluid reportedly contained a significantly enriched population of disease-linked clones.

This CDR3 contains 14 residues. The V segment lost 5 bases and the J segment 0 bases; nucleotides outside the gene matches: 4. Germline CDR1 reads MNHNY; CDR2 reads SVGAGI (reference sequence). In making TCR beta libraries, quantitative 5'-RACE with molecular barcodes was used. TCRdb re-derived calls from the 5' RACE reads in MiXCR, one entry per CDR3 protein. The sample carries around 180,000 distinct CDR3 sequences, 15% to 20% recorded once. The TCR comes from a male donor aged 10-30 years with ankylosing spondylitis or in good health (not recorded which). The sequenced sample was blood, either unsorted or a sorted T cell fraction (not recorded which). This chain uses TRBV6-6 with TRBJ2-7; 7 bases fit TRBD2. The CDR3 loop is CASSLSGNSYEQYF. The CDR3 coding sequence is TGTGCCAGCAGTCTAAGCGGGAACTCCTACGAGCAGTACTTC.